The rows below give T cell receptor beta chains drawn from one sample of a study of blood T cell repertoires in COVID-19. This table comes from immunoSEQ multiplex PCR, and its TCRdb copy is limited to in-frame clones, with some not included. This table holds more than 65,000 clones, approximately 82% found once. The source material was peripheral blood. These receptors all come from a woman at least 80 years old with acute or convalescent COVID-19. CDR3s include the opening cysteine and the closing phenylalanine or tryptophan. D genes are given only for firm matches. Size tells how often a clone was seen (once, few, many) or the class of an expanded clone, and some rows leave it out.

j_call | d_call | clone_size | v_call | cdr3_aa | cdr3_nt
TRBJ2-2 | TRBD1 | - | TRBV3-1/TRBV3-2 | CASSDRGSTGELFF | TGTGCCAGCAGCGACAGGGGTAGCACCGGGGAGCTGTTTTTT
TRBJ1-2 | - | - | TRBV7-3 | CASSLSGAYGYTF | TGTGCCAGCAGCTTAAGCGGGGCCTATGGCTACACCTTC
TRBJ1-2 | - | few | TRBV5-4 | CASSFAGAWAYGYTF | TGTGCCAGCAGCTTCGCAGGGGCCTGGGCCTATGGCTACACCTTC
TRBJ1-4 | TRBD1 | - | TRBV5-4 | CASSLDRGRDEKLFF | TGTGCCAGCAGCTTGGACAGGGGGCGAGATGAAAAACTGTTTTTT
TRBJ2-1 | - | - | TRBV5-4 | CASSPSYNEQFF | TGTGCCAGCAGCCCCAGTTACAATGAGCAGTTCTTC
TRBJ1-2 | TRBD1 | - | TRBV6-5 | CASSTDRDSGYTF | TGTGCCAGCAGTACCGACAGGGACAGCGGCTACACCTTC
TRBJ1-2 | - | - | TRBV2 | CASSELSGVLGYTF | TGTGCCAGCAGTGAACTGTCCGGGGTCCTGGGCTACACCTTC
TRBJ1-4 | - | - | TRBV4-1 | CASSQWSQVNEKLFF | TGCGCCAGCAGCCAGTGGTCTCAGGTCAATGAAAAACTGTTTTTT
TRBJ2-3 | - | - | TRBV7-8 | CASSLYSNRLGGSTDTQYF | TGTGCCAGCAGCTTATACTCAAATAGGTTGGGAGGAAGCACAGATACGCAGTATTTT
TRBJ1-1 | - | - | TRBV14 | CASSEFPRDMGAFF | TGTGCCAGCAGCGAATTCCCCCGGGACATGGGTGCTTTCTTT
TRBJ2-1 | - | - | TRBV11-2 | CASSLRGSGLDNEQFF | TGTGCCAGCAGCCTCCGGGGTAGCGGCTTAGACAATGAGCAGTTCTTC
TRBJ1-6 | - | - | TRBV6-5 | CASSYQGLNSPLHF | TGTGCCAGCAGTTATCAGGGTTTGAATTCACCCCTCCACTTT
TRBJ1-5 | - | - | TRBV27 | CASSSTVPNQPQHF | TGTGCCAGCAGTTCGACAGTGCCGAATCAGCCCCAGCATTTT
TRBJ2-5 | - | - | TRBV24-1 | CATRKGVVQETQYF | TGTGCCACCAGGAAAGGGGTGGTACAAGAGACCCAGTACTTC
TRBJ2-7 | TRBD1 | - | TRBV18 | CASSPLDRAGQYF | TGTGCCAGCTCACCACTGGACAGGGCCGGGCAGTACTTC
TRBJ2-5 | TRBD2 | - | TRBV5-5 | CASSSAGVGGETQYF | TGTGCCAGCAGCTCCGCCGGGGTCGGGGGGGAGACCCAGTACTTC
TRBJ2-1 | TRBD2 | - | TRBV4-1 | CASSQGLVFEQFF | TGCGCCAGCAGCCAGGGACTAGTTTTTGAGCAGTTCTTC
TRBJ2-1 | TRBD1 | - | TRBV5-1 | CASRTRTGDNNEQFF | TGCGCCAGCAGGACCCGGACAGGAGATAACAATGAGCAGTTCTTC
TRBJ2-7 | TRBD1 | - | TRBV7-9 | CASSSPGQGREQYF | TGTGCCAGCAGCTCGCCGGGACAGGGGCGGGAGCAGTACTTC
TRBJ1-1 | TRBD1 | once | TRBV19 | CASSIASRGYISEAFF | TGTGCCAGTAGTATAGCCTCCAGGGGGTATATATCTGAAGCTTTCTTT
TRBJ1-4 | - | - | TRBV3-1/TRBV3-2 | CASSQLGMSDTLFF | TGTGCCAGCAGCCAATTGGGTATGTCGGACACGTTGTTTTTT
TRBJ2-1 | - | - | TRBV7-9 | CASSFFRTHTYNEQFF | TGTGCCAGCAGCTTCTTTCGCACCCACACCTACAATGAGCAGTTCTTC
TRBJ1-5 | - | - | TRBV19 | CASSIGRANQPQHF | TGTGCCAGTAGTATAGGCAGGGCGAATCAGCCCCAGCATTTT
TRBJ2-1 | TRBD1 | - | TRBV11-2 | CASSRGQGVGEQFF | TGTGCCAGCAGCCGGGGACAGGGGGTCGGTGAGCAGTTCTTC
TRBJ2-5 | - | few | TRBV7-2 | CASSLELAEETQYF | TGTGCCAGCAGCTTAGAACTAGCCGAAGAGACCCAGTACTTC
TRBJ1-6 | TRBD1 | once | TRBV15 | CATSRDLPQGASHDSPLHF | TGTGCCACCAGCAGAGACCTCCCCCAGGGGGCGTCCCACGATTCACCCCTCCACTTT
TRBJ2-7 | TRBD1 | - | TRBV10-2 | CASSVTGTGFNEQYF | TGCGCCAGCAGCGTGACCGGGACAGGGTTCAACGAGCAGTACTTC